This T cell receptor (beta chain) was retrieved from a study of blood T cell repertoires in COVID-19. On the study more broadly: Samples of COVID-19 (acute and convalescent) were obtained from the United States, Italy and Spain. The cDNA or gDNA used as material had been derived from T cells, B-cell-depleted T cells, or PBMCs.

Unmatched junction bases numbered 11, after V lost 3 bases and J lost 9 bases. The CDR3 has 15 amino acids. The germline V gene has CDR1 SGHTA and CDR2 FQGTGA. In the source study's methods: How many nucleated cells were present was estimated from reference gene primer amplification. This table comes from immunoSEQ multiplex PCR, and its TCRdb copy is limited to in-frame clones, with some not included. That table is the source of V, J and clone size, and D and trimming were worked out from the DNA. The table lists about 200,000 clones, 70% to 85% of them singletons. The chain combines TRBV7-3 with TRBJ2-1; 7 bases are a match to TRBD1. The clonotype was recovered from a human donor with acute or convalescent COVID-19. The donor label of this sample is uncertain. Sequencing input: peripheral blood. The CDR3 spells CASSLGAGGSSEQFF. CDR3 sequence (DNA): TGTGCCAGCAGCTTGGGGGCAGGGGGTTCGAGTGAGCAGTTCTTC.